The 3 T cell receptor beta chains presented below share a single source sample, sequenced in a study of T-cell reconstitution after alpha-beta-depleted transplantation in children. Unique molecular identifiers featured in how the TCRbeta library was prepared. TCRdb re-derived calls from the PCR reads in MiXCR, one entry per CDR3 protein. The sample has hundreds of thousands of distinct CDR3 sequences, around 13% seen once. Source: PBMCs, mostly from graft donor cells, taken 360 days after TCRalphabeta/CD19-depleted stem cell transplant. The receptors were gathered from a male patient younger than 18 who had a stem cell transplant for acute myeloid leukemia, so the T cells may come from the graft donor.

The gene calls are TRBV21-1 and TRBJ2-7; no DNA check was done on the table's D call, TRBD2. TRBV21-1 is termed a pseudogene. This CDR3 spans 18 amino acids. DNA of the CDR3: TGTGCCAGCAGCAAAGAAGTCGAGCGACTAGCGGAAACCTACGAGCAGTACTTC. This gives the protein CASSKEVERLAETYEQYF.

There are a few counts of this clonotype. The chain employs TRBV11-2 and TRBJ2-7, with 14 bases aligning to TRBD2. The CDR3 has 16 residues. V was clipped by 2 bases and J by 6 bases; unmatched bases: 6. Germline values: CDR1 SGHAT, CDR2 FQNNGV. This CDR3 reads CASSLLGLAGVGEQYF. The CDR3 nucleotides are TGTGCCAGCAGCTTACTGGGACTAGCGGGAGTGGGCGAGCAGTACTTC.

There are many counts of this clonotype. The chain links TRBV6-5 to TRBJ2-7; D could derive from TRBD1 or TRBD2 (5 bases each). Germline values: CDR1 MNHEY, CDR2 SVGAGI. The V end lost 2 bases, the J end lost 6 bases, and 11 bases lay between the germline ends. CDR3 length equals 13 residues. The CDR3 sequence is CASSYVGASEQYF. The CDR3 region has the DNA TGTGCCAGCAGTTACGTCGGGGCTAGCGAGCAGTACTTC.